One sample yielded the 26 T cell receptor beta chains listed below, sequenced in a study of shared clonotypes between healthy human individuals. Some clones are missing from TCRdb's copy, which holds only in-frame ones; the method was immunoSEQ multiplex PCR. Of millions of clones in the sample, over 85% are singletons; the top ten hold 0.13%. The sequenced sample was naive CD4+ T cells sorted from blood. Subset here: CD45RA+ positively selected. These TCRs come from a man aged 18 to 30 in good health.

CDR3 sequence (DNA): TGCGCCAGCAGCTTGGATCGGGGTGGCAAAAACATTCAGTACTTC. Translation gives CASSLDRGGKNIQYF. This rearrangement joins TRBV5-1 to TRBJ2-4; a weak D match, TRBD2 (5 bases). CDR3 size: 15 residues. V lost 0 bases, J lost 3 bases, and 10 bases lay in between. Germline V gene data show CDR1 as SGHRS and CDR2 as YFSETQ.

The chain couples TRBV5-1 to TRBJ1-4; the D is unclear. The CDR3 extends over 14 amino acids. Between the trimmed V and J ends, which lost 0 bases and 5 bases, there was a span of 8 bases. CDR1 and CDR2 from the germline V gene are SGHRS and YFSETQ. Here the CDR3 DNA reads TGCGCCAGCAGCTTGGCATTGGCAAATGAAAAACTGTTTTTT. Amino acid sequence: CASSLALANEKLFF.

CDR3 region: CASSGDRHEQFF. The CDR3 DNA reads TGTGCCAGCAGTGGAGACAGACATGAGCAGTTCTTC. The chain links TRBV6-1 to TRBJ2-1; D is perhaps TRBD1 (5 bases). CDR1 MNHNS and CDR2 SASEGT come from the germline V gene. The CDR3 consists of 12 residues. The V end was cut by 4 bases, the J end by 8 bases, with 9 bases between.

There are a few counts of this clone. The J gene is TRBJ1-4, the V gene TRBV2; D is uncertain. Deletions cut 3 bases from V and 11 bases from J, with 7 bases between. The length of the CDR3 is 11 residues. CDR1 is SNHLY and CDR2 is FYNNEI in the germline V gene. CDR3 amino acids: CASSDVSKLFF. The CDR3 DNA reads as TGTGCCAGCAGTGACGTCAGTAAACTGTTTTTT.

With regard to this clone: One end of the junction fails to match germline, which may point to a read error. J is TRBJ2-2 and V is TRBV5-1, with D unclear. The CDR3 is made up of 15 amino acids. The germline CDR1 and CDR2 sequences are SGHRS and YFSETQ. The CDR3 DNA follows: TGCGCCAGCAGTTTGGAAGTTGTCGGAGCCGGGGAGCTGTTTTTT. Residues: CASSLEVVGAGELFF.

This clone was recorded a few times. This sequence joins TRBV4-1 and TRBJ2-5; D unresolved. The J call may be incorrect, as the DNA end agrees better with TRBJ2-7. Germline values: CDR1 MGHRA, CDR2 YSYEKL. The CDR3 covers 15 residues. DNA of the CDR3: TGCGCCAGCAGCCAATTGGCGTTCAGCTCCTACGAGCAGTACTTC. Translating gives CASSQLAFSSYEQYF.

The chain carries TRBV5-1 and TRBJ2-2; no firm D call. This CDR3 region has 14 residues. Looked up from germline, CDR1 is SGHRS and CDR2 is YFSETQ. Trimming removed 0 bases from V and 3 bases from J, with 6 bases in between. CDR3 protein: CASSLAHDTGELFF. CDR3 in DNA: TGCGCCAGCAGCTTGGCGCACGACACCGGGGAGCTGTTTTTT. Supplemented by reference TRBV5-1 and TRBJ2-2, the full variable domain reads KAGVTQTPRYLIKTRGQQVTLSCSPISGHRSVSWYQQTPGQGLQFLFEYFSETQRNKGNFPGRFSGRQFSNSRSEMNVSTLELGDSALYLCASSLAHDTGELFFGEGSRLTVL.

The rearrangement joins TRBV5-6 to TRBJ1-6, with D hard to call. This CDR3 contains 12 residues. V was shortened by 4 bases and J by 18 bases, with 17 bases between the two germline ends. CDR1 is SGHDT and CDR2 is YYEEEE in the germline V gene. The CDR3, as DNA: TGTGCCAGCAGCCCCCGACTGGGCCGTACCCACTTT. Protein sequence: CASSPRLGRTHF.

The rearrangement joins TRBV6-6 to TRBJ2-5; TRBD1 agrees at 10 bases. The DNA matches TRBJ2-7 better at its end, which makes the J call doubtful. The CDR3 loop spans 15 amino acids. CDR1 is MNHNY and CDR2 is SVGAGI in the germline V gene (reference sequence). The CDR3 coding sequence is TGTGCCAGCAGTGACCCGGGACAGGGGTTACACGAGCAGTACTTC. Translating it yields CASSDPGQGLHEQYF.

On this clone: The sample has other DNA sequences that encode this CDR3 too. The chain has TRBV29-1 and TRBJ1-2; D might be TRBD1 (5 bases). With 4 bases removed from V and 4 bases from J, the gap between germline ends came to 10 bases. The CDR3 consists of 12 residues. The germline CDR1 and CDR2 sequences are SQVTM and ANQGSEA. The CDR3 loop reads CSVVEGSYGYTF. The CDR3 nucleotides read TGCAGCGTTGTCGAGGGGAGCTATGGCTACACCTTC.

For the CDR3, the DNA is TGCGCCAGCAGTGGTGGACTAGCGACGGGCGAGCAGTACTTC. Protein product: CASSGGLATGEQYF. V is TRBV10-1 and J is TRBJ2-7; TRBD2 matches 9 bases. There are 14 residues in the CDR3. The V gene's germline CDR1 is WNHNN and CDR2 SYGVQD (reference sequence). The trim removed 4 bases at V and 6 bases at J, leaving 7 bases unmatched.

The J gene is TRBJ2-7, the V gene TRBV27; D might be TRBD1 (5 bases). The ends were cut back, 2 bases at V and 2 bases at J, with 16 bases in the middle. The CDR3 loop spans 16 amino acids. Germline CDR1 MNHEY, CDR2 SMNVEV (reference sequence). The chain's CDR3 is CASSLDVADIPYEQYF. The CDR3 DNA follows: TGTGCCAGCAGTTTAGATGTCGCGGACATACCCTACGAGCAGTACTTC.

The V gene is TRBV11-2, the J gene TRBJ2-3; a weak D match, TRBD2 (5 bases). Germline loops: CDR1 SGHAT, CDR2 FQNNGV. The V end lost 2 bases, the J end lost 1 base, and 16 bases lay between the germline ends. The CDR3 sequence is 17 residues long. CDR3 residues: CASSLSVFISGTDTQYF. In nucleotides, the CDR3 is TGTGCCAGCAGCTTATCAGTGTTTATTAGCGGCACAGATACGCAGTATTTT.

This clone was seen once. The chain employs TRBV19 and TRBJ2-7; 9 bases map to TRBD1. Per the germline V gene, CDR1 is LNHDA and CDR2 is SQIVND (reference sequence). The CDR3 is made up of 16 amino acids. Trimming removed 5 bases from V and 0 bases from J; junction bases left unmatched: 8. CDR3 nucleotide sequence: TGTGCCAGTAGTGAGACCGGGACAGGGAGCTCCTACGAGCAGTACTTC. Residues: CASSETGTGSSYEQYF.

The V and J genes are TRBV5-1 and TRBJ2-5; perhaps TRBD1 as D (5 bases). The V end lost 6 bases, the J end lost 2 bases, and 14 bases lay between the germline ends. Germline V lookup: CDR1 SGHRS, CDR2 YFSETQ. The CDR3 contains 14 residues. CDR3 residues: CASTNTGAQETQYF. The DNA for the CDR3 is TGCGCCAGCACCAACACAGGAGCGCAAGAGACCCAGTACTTC.

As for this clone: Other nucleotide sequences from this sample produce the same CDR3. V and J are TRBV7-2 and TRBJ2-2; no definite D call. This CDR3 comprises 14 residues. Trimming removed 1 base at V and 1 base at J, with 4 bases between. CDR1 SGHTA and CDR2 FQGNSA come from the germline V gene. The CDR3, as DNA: TGTGCCAGCAGCTTAGGACTGAACACCGGGGAGCTGTTTTTT. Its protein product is CASSLGLNTGELFF.

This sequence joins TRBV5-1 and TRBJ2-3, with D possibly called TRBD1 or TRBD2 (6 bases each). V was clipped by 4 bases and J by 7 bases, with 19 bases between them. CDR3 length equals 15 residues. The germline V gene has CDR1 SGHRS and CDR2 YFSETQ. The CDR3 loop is CASSPTGNGGYTQYF. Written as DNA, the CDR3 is TGCGCCAGCAGCCCGACCGGCAACGGGGGCTATACGCAGTATTTT.

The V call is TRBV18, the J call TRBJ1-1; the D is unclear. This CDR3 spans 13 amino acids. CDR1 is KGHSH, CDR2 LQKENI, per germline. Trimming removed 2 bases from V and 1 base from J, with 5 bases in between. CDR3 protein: CASSPDSNTEAFF. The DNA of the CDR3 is TGTGCCAGCTCACCAGATTCGAACACTGAAGCTTTCTTT.

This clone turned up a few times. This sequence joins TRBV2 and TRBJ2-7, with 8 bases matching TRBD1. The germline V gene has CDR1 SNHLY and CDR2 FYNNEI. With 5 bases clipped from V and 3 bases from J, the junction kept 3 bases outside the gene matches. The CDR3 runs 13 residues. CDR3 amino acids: CASSYRGVYEQYF. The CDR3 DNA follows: TGTGCCAGCAGTTACAGGGGGGTCTACGAGCAGTACTTC.

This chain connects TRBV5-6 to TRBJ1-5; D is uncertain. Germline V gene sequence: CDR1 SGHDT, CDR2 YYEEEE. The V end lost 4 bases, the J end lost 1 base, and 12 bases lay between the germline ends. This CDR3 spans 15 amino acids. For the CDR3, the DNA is TGTGCCAGCAGCCCGGGGTGGCAGAGCAATCAGCCCCAGCATTTT. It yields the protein CASSPGWQSNQPQHF.

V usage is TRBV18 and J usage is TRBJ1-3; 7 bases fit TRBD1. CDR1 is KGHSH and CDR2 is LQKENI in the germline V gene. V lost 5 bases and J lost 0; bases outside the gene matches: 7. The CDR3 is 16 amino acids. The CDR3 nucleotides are TGTGCCAGCTCATCAAGCAGACAGGGCTCTGGAAACACCATATATTTT. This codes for CASSSSRQGSGNTIYF.

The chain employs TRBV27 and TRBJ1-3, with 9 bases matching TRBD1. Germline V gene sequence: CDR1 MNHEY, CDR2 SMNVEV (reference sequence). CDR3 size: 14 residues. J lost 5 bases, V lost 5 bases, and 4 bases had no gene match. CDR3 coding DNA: TGTGCCAGCAGTACCGGGACAGGGAGAAACACCATATATTTT. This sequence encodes CASSTGTGRNTIYF.

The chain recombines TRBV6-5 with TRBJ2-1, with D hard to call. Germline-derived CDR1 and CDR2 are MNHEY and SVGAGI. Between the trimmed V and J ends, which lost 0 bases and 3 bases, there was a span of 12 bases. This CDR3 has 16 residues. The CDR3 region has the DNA TGTGCCAGCAGTTACTCGAGAGAGAACTACTACAATGAGCAGTTCTTC. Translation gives CASSYSRENYYNEQFF.

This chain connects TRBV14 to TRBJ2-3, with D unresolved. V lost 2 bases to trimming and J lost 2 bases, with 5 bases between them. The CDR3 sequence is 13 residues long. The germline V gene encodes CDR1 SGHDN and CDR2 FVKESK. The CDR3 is CASSQITTDTQYF. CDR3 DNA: TGTGCCAGCAGCCAAATCACCACAGATACGCAGTATTTT.

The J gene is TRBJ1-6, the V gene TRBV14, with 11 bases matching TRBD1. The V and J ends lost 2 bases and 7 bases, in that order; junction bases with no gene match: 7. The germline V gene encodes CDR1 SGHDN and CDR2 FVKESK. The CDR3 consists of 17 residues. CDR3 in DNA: TGTGCCAGCAGCCAATTTTCCGGGACAGGGGGGAATTCACCCCTCCACTTT. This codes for CASSQFSGTGGNSPLHF.

The CDR3 here is CASSLTAGESYNEQFF. The CDR3 DNA reads as TGTGCCAGCAGCCTCACAGCGGGAGAAAGCTACAATGAGCAGTTCTTC. The chain uses TRBV9 and TRBJ2-1, with 8 bases matching TRBD2. Germline values: CDR1 SGDLS, CDR2 YYNGEE. The CDR3 has 16 residues. The trim removed 4 bases at V and 3 bases at J, leaving 9 bases unmatched.